This T cell receptor (beta chain) appears in the sequencing data of a study of cytomegalovirus exposure and HLA in healthy donors. About the research overall: Tens of millions of unique TCRs from HLA-typed donors were held in an early data release. Regarding the study as a whole: The study assumed roughly uniform donor sequencing depth for presence/absence analyses. Common viral pathogens were later found to be apparently linked to several of the most significant clusters. Accurate predictions that matched the HLA-A and HLA-B alleles of most subjects were reportedly made from TCR beta sequences.

Details on this clone: Antigen specificity is unknown.

The V gene's germline CDR1 is KGHSH and CDR2 LQKENI. The CDR3 totals 15 residues. V was clipped by 3 bases and J by 10 bases, with 16 bases between them. The PCR contained 60 Vbeta and 13 Jbeta primers. Profiling relied on immunoSEQ multiplex PCR, and the TCRdb table lists in-frame clones only, not all of them. The data contain approximately 120,000 clones, about 83% of them singletons. V and J are TRBV18 and TRBJ1-6; no definite D call. The sequenced sample was PBMCs. This TCR was sampled from a female donor in good health and CMV-seronegative. CDR3 residues: CASSPTGTDRSPLHF. In DNA form, the CDR3 reads TGTGCCAGCTCACCGACGGGAACGGATAGGTCACCCCTCCACTTT.